The 15 T cell receptor beta chains below all came from one sample that was sequenced in a study of beta chain features in type 1 diabetes. Expressed TCRB transcripts were sequenced after all isolated RNA was converted to cDNA. Clones were sequenced by immunoSEQ multiplex PCR, and TCRdb holds only the in-frame ones, with some missing. The data contain about 620,000 clones, roughly 16% of them singletons. What was sequenced was naive CD4+ T cells from blood. The receptor set was obtained from a man in his late teens or twenties in good health.

This CDR3 is CASSYGPGTEKETQYF. The DNA of the CDR3 is TGCGCCAGCAGCTATGGCCCCGGGACAGAGAAAGAGACCCAGTACTTC. The chain employs TRBV5-1 and TRBJ2-5; 7 bases fit TRBD1. The CDR3 length is 16 residues. From germline, CDR1 is SGHRS and CDR2 YFSETQ. J lost 3 bases, V lost 3 bases, and 11 bases had no gene match. Full variable domain (remainder filled in from reference TRBV5-1 and TRBJ2-5): KAGVTQTPRYLIKTRGQQVTLSCSPISGHRSVSWYQQTPGQGLQFLFEYFSETQRNKGNFPGRFSGRQFSNSRSEMNVSTLELGDSALYLCASSYGPGTEKETQYFGPGTRLLVL.

This clone showed up just a few times. An end of the junction differs from the germline gene, which may be a read error. The DNA of the CDR3 is TGTGCCAGCAGTATTACGACAGGCTTCAGCTACGAGCAGTACTTC. It is translated as CASSITTGFSYEQYF. The chain links TRBV10-3 to TRBJ2-7; maybe TRBD1 (6 bases). The CDR3 is 15 amino acids. Germline CDR1 is ENHRY and CDR2 is SYGVKD.

The rearrangement links TRBV19 to TRBJ2-5, with 13 nucleotides matching TRBD2. The J segment lost 3 bases and the V segment lost 3 bases, leaving 4 bases of the junction unmatched. The germline CDR1 and CDR2 sequences are LNHDA and SQIVND (reference sequence). This CDR3 has 16 residues. The CDR3 bases are TGTGCCAGTAGTATTCGGACTAGCGGGGGAGAAGAGACCCAGTACTTC. Translation: CASSIRTSGGEETQYF.

V usage is TRBV5-5 and J usage is TRBJ2-2; 7 nucleotides match TRBD1. Unmatched junction bases numbered 11, after V lost 7 bases and J lost 8 bases. This CDR3 spans 14 amino acids. Germline values: CDR1 SGHKS, CDR2 YYEKEE (reference sequence). The CDR3 DNA reads as TGTGCCAGCGTAAGGGTCACAGGGGATGGGGAGCTGTTTTTT. This codes for CASVRVTGDGELFF.

This clone was seen a handful of times. The chain joins TRBV28 to TRBJ1-1, with D possibly matching TRBD1 (5 bases). The CDR3 runs to 14 residues. The V gene's germline CDR1 is MDHEN and CDR2 SYDVKM. V lost 2 bases to trimming and J lost 2 bases, with 9 bases between them. As DNA, the CDR3 is TGTGCCAGCAGTTTAAGGGGCCCCAACACTGAAGCTTTCTTT. It translates to CASSLRGPNTEAFF. Full variable domain (missing parts from reference TRBV28 and TRBJ1-1): DVKVTQSSRYLVKRTGEKVFLECVQDMDHENMFWYRQDPGLGLRLIYFSYDVKMKEKGDIPEGYSVSREKKERFSLILESASTNQTSMYLCASSLRGPNTEAFFGQGTRLTVV.

This clone showed up just a few times. This rearrangement joins TRBV6-5 to TRBJ1-2; D remains ambiguous. This CDR3 contains 11 residues. Trimming pared 2 bases from V and 8 bases from J, leaving 6 bases between. In germline, CDR1 is MNHEY, CDR2 SVGAGI. The CDR3, as DNA: TGTGCCAGCAGTTACAGAGTAGGCTACACCTTC. Its translation is CASSYRVGYTF.

The chain joins TRBV27 to TRBJ2-7; D is undetermined. Trimming cost V 4 bases and J 0 bases, with 4 bases left between them. The germline V gene encodes CDR1 MNHEY and CDR2 SMNVEV (reference sequence). The CDR3 has 12 amino acids. The CDR3 protein is CASSSYSYEQYF. CDR3 sequence (DNA): TGTGCCAGCAGTTCCTACTCCTACGAGCAGTACTTC.

This clone has only a few counts. The chain couples TRBV10-3 to TRBJ2-3; D is unclear. Between the trimmed V and J ends, which lost 7 bases and 9 bases, there was a span of 20 bases. The germline V gene encodes CDR1 ENHRY and CDR2 SYGVKD. This CDR3 comprises 14 residues. The CDR3 nucleotides read TGTGCCATCACCGAGGACCTCCAGCTTGGGACGCAGTATTTT. Translated, it gives CAITEDLQLGTQYF.

The rearrangement uses TRBV7-3 and TRBJ2-2, with TRBD1 matching 7 bases. CDR1 is SGHTA, CDR2 FQGTGA, per germline. V shed 3 bases and J 2 bases; nucleotides not matched to a gene: 3. CDR3 length equals 15 residues. DNA of the CDR3: TGTGCCAGCAGCTTCAACAGGGGCAACACCGGGGAGCTGTTTTTT. It encodes CASSFNRGNTGELFF.

This chain uses TRBV7-2 with TRBJ2-7, with TRBD1 matching 10 bases. The CDR3 is made up of 15 amino acids. The V gene's germline CDR1 is SGHTA and CDR2 FQGNSA. V trimming: 3 bases; J trimming: 0 bases; junction bases outside the gene matches: 2. CDR3 in amino acids: CASSLGQGISYEQYF. Here the CDR3 DNA reads TGTGCCAGCAGCTTGGGACAGGGGATCTCCTACGAGCAGTACTTC.

Only a few counts were recorded for this clone. The V and J genes are TRBV5-6 and TRBJ2-7; 7 bases match TRBD2. Trimming at V came to 4 bases and at J to 0 bases, leaving 10 bases not matched to a gene. The length of the CDR3 is 16 residues. Germline-derived CDR1 and CDR2 are SGHDT and YYEEEE. DNA for the CDR3: TGTGCCAGCAGCCCGCTGGGCGGGGGTACCTCCTACGAGCAGTACTTC. Protein: CASSPLGGGTSYEQYF.

V is TRBV6-5 and J is TRBJ2-3; D not certain. Germline V CDR1 and CDR2: MNHEY, SVGAGI. V was shortened by 4 bases and J by 4 bases, with 15 bases between the two germline ends. The CDR3 runs to 15 residues. In nucleotides, the CDR3 is TGTGCCAGCAGTTTGACGGGTTACGGAGCAGATACGCAGTATTTT. The encoded protein is CASSLTGYGADTQYF.

This clone was picked up a small number of times. The chain couples TRBV10-3 to TRBJ1-4; TRBD1 aligns across 10 bases. Per the germline V gene, CDR1 is ENHRY and CDR2 is SYGVKD. Losses at the gene ends were 0 bases for V and 6 bases for J; bases not matched to a gene: 10. The CDR3 sequence is 18 residues long. In DNA form, the CDR3 reads TGTGCCATCAGTGAGTCGCTCCGCATGACAGGGGGCGATGAAAAACTGTTTTTT. Amino acids: CAISESLRMTGGDEKLFF.

The chain recombines TRBV7-8 with TRBJ1-4, with 8 bases matching TRBD1. The ends lost 1 base at V and 2 bases at J; junction bases unmatched: 6. Germline loops: CDR1 SGHVS, CDR2 FQNEAQ. The CDR3 is made up of 17 amino acids. CDR3 coding DNA: TGTGCCAGCAGCTTAGGCAGGGGGCTTTCGACTAATGAAAAACTGTTTTTT. Its protein is CASSLGRGLSTNEKLFF.

This clone was seen a few times. This sample includes further DNA sequences coding for the same CDR3. This chain joins TRBV20-1 and TRBJ1-5; D is uncertain. The CDR3 covers 11 residues. Trimming stripped 3 bases from V and 5 bases from J, with 5 bases between. Germline V gives CDR1 DFQATT, CDR2 SNEGSKA (reference sequence). DNA for the CDR3: TGCAGTGCTAGGCGGGATCAGCCCCAGCATTTT. Translated, it gives CSARRDQPQHF.